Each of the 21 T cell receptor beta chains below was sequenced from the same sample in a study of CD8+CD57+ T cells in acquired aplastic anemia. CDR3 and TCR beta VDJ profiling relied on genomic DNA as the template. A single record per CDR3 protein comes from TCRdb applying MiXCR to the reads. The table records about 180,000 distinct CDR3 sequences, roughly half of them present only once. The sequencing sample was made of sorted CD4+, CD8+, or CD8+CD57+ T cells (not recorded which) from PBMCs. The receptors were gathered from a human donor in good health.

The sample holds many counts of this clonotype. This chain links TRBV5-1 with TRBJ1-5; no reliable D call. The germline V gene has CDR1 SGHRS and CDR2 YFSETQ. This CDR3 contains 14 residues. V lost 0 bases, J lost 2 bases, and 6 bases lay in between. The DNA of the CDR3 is TGCGCCAGCAGCTTGGAGGGTGGCAATCAGCCCCAGCATTTT. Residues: CASSLEGGNQPQHF. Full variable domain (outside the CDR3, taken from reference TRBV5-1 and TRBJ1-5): KAGVTQTPRYLIKTRGQQVTLSCSPISGHRSVSWYQQTPGQGLQFLFEYFSETQRNKGNFPGRFSGRQFSNSRSEMNVSTLELGDSALYLCASSLEGGNQPQHFGDGTRLSIL.

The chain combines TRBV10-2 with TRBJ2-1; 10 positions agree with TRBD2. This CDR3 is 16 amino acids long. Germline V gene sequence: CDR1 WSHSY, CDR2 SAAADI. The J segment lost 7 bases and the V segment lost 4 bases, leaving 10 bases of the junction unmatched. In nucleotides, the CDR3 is TGCGCCAGCAGTGTAAGGACTAGCGGAAGGGGGAATGAGCAGTTCTTC. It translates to CASSVRTSGRGNEQFF.

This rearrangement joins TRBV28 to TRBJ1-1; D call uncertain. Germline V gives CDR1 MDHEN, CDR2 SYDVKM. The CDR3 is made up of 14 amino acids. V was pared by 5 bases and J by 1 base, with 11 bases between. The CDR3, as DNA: TGTGCCAGCAGTCCTACCAGCCCGAACACTGAAGCTTTCTTT. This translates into CASSPTSPNTEAFF.

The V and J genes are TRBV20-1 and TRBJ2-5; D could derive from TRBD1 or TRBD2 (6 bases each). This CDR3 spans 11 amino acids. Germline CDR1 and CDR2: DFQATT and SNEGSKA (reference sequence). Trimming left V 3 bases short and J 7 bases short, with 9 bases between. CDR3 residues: CSASEGGTQYF. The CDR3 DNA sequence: TGCAGTGCTAGTGAGGGGGGGACCCAGTACTTC.

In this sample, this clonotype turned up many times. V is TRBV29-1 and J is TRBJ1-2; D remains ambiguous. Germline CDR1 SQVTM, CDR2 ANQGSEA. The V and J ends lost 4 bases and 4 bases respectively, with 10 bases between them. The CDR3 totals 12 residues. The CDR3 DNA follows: TGCAGCGTTGGGACGTCAGGCTATGGCTACACCTTC. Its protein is CSVGTSGYGYTF.

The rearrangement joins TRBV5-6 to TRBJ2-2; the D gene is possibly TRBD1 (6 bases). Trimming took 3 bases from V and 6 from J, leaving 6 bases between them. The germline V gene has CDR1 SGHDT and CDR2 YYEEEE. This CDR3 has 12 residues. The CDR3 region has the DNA TGTGCCAGCAGCTACAGGGCCGGGGAGCTGTTTTTT. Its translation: CASSYRAGELFF. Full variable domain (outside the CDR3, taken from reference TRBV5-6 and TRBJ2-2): DAGVTQSPTHLIKTRGQQVTLRCSPKSGHDTVSWYQQALGQGPQFIFQYYEEEERQRGNFPDRFSGHQFPNYSSELNVNALLLGDSALYLCASSYRAGELFFGEGSRLTVL.

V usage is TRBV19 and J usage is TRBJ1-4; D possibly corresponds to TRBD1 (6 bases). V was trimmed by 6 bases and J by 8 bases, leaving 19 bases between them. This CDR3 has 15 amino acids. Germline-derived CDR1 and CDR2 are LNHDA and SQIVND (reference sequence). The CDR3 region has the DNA TGTGCCAGTAGCGGACCGGGACACGTCGAGGAAAAACTGTTTTTT. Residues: CASSGPGHVEEKLFF.

The CDR3 loop is CASSPRDRGQYEQYF. DNA for the CDR3: TGTGCCAGCAGCCCAAGAGACAGGGGTCAGTACGAGCAGTACTTC. The chain carries TRBV7-9 and TRBJ2-7; 8 bases line up with TRBD1. There are 15 residues in the CDR3. Looked up from germline, CDR1 is SEHNR and CDR2 is FQNEAQ (reference sequence). With 5 bases clipped from V and 4 bases from J, the junction kept 10 bases outside the gene matches.

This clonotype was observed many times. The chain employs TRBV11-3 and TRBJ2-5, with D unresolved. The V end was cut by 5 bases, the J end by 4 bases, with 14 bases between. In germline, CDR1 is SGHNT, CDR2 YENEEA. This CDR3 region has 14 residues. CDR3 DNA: TGTGCCAGCAGCCCGGGCCTTCAGTCAGAGACCCAGTACTTC. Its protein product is CASSPGLQSETQYF.

This CDR3 reads CASSRQVQPQHF. The DNA of the CDR3 is TGTGCCAGTAGTCGTCAGGTTCAGCCCCAGCATTTT. The chain couples TRBV19 to TRBJ1-5, with D unclear. The CDR3 has 12 amino acids. V shed 5 bases and J shed 6 bases, with 8 bases lying between them. CDR1 and CDR2 (germline): LNHDA, SQIVND (reference sequence). Full variable domain (missing parts from reference TRBV19 and TRBJ1-5): DGGITQSPKYLFRKEGQNVTLSCEQNLNHDAMYWYRQDPGQGLRLIYYSQIVNDFQKGDIAEGYSVSREKKESFPLTVTSAQKNPTAFYLCASSRQVQPQHFGDGTRLSIL.

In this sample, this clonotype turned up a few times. The DNA of the CDR3 is TGTGCCAGCCCTTACGAGCAGTACTTC. Translating it yields CASPYEQYF. The J gene is TRBJ2-7, the V gene TRBV27; D is uncertain. This CDR3 is 9 amino acids long. Germline V gene data show CDR1 as MNHEY and CDR2 as SMNVEV (reference sequence). V was trimmed by 8 bases and J by 4 bases, leaving 3 bases between them.

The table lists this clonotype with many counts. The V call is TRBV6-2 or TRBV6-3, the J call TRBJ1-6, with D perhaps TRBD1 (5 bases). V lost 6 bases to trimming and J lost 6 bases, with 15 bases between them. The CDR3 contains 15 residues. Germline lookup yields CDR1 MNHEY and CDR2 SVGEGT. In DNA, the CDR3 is TGTGCCAGCAGGAGGACCGGGACTGTTAATTCACCCCTCCACTTT. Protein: CASRRTGTVNSPLHF.

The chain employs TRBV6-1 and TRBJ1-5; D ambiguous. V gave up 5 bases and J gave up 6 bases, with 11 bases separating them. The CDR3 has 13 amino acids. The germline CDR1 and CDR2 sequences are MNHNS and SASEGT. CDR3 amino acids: CASSPQAGQPQHF. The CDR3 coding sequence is TGTGCCAGCAGTCCGCAAGCCGGTCAGCCCCAGCATTTT.

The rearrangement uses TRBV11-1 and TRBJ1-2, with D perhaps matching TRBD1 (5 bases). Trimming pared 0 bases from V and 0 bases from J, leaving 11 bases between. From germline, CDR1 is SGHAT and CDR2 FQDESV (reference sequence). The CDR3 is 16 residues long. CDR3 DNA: TGTGCCAGCAGCTTAGCGTTTTTGACAGCTAACTATGGCTACACCTTC. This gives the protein CASSLAFLTANYGYTF. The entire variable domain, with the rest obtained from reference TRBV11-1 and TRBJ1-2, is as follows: EAEVAQSPRYKITEKSQAVAFWCDPISGHATLYWYRQILGQGPELLVQFQDESVVDDSQLPKDRFSAERLKGVDSTLKIQPAELGDSAMYLCASSLAFLTANYGYTFGSGTRLTVV.

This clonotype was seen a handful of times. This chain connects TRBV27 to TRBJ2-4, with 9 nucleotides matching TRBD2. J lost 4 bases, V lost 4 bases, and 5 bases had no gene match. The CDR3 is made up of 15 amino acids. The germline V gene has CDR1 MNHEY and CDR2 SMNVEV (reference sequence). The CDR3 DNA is TGTGCCAGCAGTTCTTCTCTAGCGGGAAAAAACATTCAGTACTTC. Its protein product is CASSSSLAGKNIQYF.

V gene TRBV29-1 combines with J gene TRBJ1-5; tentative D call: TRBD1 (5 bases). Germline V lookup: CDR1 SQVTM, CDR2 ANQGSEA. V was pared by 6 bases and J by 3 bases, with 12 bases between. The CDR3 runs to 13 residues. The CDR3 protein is CSVTGDSNQPQHF. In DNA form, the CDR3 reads TGCAGCGTAACGGGGGATTCCAATCAGCCCCAGCATTTT.

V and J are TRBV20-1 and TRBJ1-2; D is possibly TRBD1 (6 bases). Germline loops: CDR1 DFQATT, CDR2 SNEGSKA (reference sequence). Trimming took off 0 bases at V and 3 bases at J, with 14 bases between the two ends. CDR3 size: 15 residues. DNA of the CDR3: TGCAGTGCTAGAGATCCTCCACAGGGCCACTATGGCTACACCTTC. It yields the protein CSARDPPQGHYGYTF.

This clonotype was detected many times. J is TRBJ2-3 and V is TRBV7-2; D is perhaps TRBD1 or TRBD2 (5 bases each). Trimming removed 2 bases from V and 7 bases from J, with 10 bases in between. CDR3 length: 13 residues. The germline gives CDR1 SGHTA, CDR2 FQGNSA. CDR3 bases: TGTGCCAGCAGCTTAAATTGGGGGAATACGCAGTATTTT. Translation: CASSLNWGNTQYF.

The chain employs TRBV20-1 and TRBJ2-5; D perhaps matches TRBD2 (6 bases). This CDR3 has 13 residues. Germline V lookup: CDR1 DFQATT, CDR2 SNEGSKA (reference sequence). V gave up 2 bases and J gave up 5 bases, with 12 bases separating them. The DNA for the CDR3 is TGCAGTGCTAGAAAAGTGGAGGGGGAGACCCAGTACTTC. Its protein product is CSARKVEGETQYF.

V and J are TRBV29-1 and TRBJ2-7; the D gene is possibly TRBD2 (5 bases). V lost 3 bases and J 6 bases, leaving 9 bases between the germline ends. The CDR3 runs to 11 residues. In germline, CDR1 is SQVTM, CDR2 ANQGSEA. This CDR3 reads CSVDAGIEQYF. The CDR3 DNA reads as TGCAGCGTTGATGCCGGGATCGAGCAGTACTTC.

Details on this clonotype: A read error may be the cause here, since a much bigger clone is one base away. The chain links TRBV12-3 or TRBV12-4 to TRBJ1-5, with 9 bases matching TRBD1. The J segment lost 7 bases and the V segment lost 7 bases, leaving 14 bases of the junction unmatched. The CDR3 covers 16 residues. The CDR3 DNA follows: TGTGCCAGCAACGACGGGACAGGGACGAGAGGGCAGCCCCAGCATTTT. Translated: CASNDGTGTRGQPQHF.